This TCR beta chain emerged from a study of blood T cell repertoires in COVID-19. Across the study: Sites in the United States, Italy and Spain provided acute and convalescent COVID-19 samples.

Trimming shortened V by 6 bases and J by 4 bases, and 15 bases separated the two germline ends. Germline lookup yields CDR1 MNHEY and CDR2 SVGAGI. The CDR3 runs 14 residues. Data came from immunoSEQ multiplex PCR; TCRdb stores just in-frame clones and leaves some out. This sample has under 130,000 clones, with 69% found just once. The clonotype originates from a man at least 80 years old with acute or convalescent COVID-19. Sequencing input: peripheral blood. This chain uses TRBV6-5 with TRBJ1-2; D unclear. Here the CDR3 reads CASSLSPAFYGYTF. The CDR3 nucleotides read TGTGCCAGCAGCCTAAGTCCCGCATTCTATGGCTACACCTTC.